This section outlines one T cell receptor (beta chain) sequence together with its context. This clone was detected once. Its specific antigen is unknown. There are no base qualities to consult, and no much larger clone falls within one base. The trial excluded patients who had a history of autoimmune disease or who were on systemic immunosuppression. Peripheral blood for TCR sequencing was collected from all dose cohorts at baseline, on cycle 4 day 1, and on cycle 7 day 1. The samples were taken from a phase I, first-in-human, multicenter, open-label dose-escalation trial of ivuxolimab. Adults with locally advanced or metastatic melanoma, renal cell, hepatocellular, or head and neck squamous cell carcinoma were enrolled in the trial. Before TCR sequencing, CD4+ T cells and CD8+ T cells from peripheral blood were sorted into separate populations. V lost 6 bases and J lost 2 bases; the stretch between them is 13 bases long. The germline V gene supplies CDR1 SGHAT and CDR2 FQNNGV. The CDR3 starts with the cysteine, ends with the phenylalanine, and has 15 residues. The read is trimmed to its CDR3 DNA, 45 bases read in frame from base 1.

For sequencing of the TCRbeta CDR3 region, genomic DNA was extracted from the sorted cells. The immunoSEQ Assay was used to sequence the TCRbeta CDR3 regions. TCRdb carries this immuneACCESS record with in-frame sequences only. Its versions omit some clonotypes, under half of them owing to an unresolved V gene in the studies checked, with the rest unexplained. This sample lists approximately 17,000 clones; 65% to 85% were detected once. The top ten clonotypes cover 35% to 50% of the sample. The data derive from a study of OX40 agonist ivuxolimab in advanced cancers. About the full investigation: Ivuxolimab was an agonistic, fully human IgG2 monoclonal antibody directed against OX40 (CD134), a costimulatory receptor. Intravenous ivuxolimab was administered to patients every 2 weeks at six dose levels: 0.01, 0.1, 0.3, 1.5, 3 and 10 mg/kg. Of the approximately 54 patients in dose escalation, around 19 had hepatocellular carcinoma, some 15 had melanoma, 9 had renal cell carcinoma and 9 had head and neck cancer. In the dose-escalation cohort, 70% to 85% of patients were male, and the mean age was around 60 years with a range of roughly 23 to 79. Prior anti-PD-1, anti-PD-L1 or anti-CTLA-4 therapy was permitted, and checkpoint inhibitors had been received by roughly two fifths of dose-escalation patients. Partial responses occurred in three dose-escalation patients: two with cutaneous melanoma and one with hepatocellular carcinoma. Peripheral TCRbeta sequencing was intended to test whether TCR sequence diversity was altered and clonal T-cell expansion was caused by ivuxolimab. The paper covers the monotherapy dose-escalation part of the phase I ivuxolimab trial, which included N ≈ 57 patients.

Here is what the overall study found, with its caveats: At doses from 0.1 to 3.0 mg/kg, clonal expansion was seen in both CD4+ and CD8+ blood T cells between baseline and week 6. Low levels of normalized T-cell clonal expansion were also shown by some nonresponding patients. Partial responders in the 0.1-3.0 mg/kg groups had among the lowest normalized peripheral clonal expansion, especially among CD8+ T cells. After ivuxolimab, CD8+ T cells had more expanded clones than CD4+ T cells on average. Antigen specificity was not determined for the clonally expanded peripheral T cells.

The receptor was isolated from an adult with an advanced solid tumor such as melanoma, head and neck, liver or kidney cancer. The sequence is built from TRBV11-2 and TRBJ2-2, with the D call tentatively TRBD1 or TRBD2, each fitting 5 bases. Here the sequenced sample was CD4+ or CD8+ T cells sorted from blood, taken in a trial of the OX40 agonist ivuxolimab. In nucleotides, the sequence is TGTGCCAGCAGTAGAGAGGGGCTTAACACCGGGGAGCTGTTTTTT. This encodes CASSREGLNTGELFF. Here the CDR3 is joined to the reference TRBV11-2 and TRBJ2-2 genes, and the full variable domain is: EAGVAQSPRYKIIEKRQSVAFWCNPISGHATLYWYQQILGQGPKLLIQFQNNGVVDDSQLPKDRFSAERLKGVDSTLKIQPAKLEDSAVYLCASSREGLNTGELFFGEGSRLTVL.